The sequence of this T cell receptor (beta chain) was determined in a study of T cells in Graves' hyperthyroidism and ophthalmopathy. TCR beta CDR3 regions were amplified from RNA. The primer set for the first-round RT-PCR of the TCR CDR3 was HTBI. TCRdb processed the multiplex PCR reads anew with MiXCR; each CDR3 protein has one entry. The table records about 640,000 distinct CDR3 sequences, 20% of them present only once. The source of this sequence is a man aged 30 to 45 with Graves' ophthalmopathy. Sequencing was done on a sample of blood.

The CDR3 here is CASSVGGPKSGNTIYF. The CDR3 DNA reads as TGTGCCAGCAGTGTCGGAGGGCCTAAATCGGGAAACACCATATATTTT. The chain is built from TRBV2 and TRBJ1-3, with no clear D. Trimming cost V 4 bases and J 4 bases, with 17 bases left between them. Germline V gives CDR1 SNHLY, CDR2 FYNNEI. There are 16 residues in the CDR3.